Following are 19 T cell receptor beta chains from one sample sequenced in a study of blood T cell repertoires in COVID-19. Method: immunoSEQ multiplex PCR; TCRdb's copy keeps in-frame clones and lacks some. Among 410,000 or so clones listed, approximately 90% were seen once. Sequencing input: peripheral blood. The receptor set was obtained from a woman aged 40 to 55 with COVID-19, enrolled during active disease.

The CDR3 spells CASMLRGGADEQFF. CDR3 DNA: TGTGCCAGCATGCTCCGCGGGGGGGCTGATGAGCAGTTCTTC. The chain joins TRBV7-3 to TRBJ2-1; 9 bases align to TRBD2. CDR1 and CDR2 from the germline V gene are SGHTA and FQGTGA. CDR3 length: 14 residues. Germline trimming cut 7 bases from V and 8 bases from J; bases unmatched to any gene: 9.

Written as DNA, the CDR3 is TGTGCCAGCAGCCAAGTCGACAGGGATAATTCACCCCTCCACTTT. It encodes CASSQVDRDNSPLHF. V and J are TRBV4-2 and TRBJ1-6, with 7 bases that match TRBD1. Losses at the gene ends were 1 base for V and 5 bases for J; bases not matched to a gene: 2. The germline gives CDR1 LGHNA, CDR2 YNFKEQ. This CDR3 region has 15 residues.

The gene calls are TRBV4-2 and TRBJ2-6, with 7 bases lining up with TRBD1. This CDR3 comprises 20 residues. Germline CDR1 and CDR2: LGHNA and YNFKEQ. Germline trimming cut 0 bases from V and 0 bases from J; bases unmatched to any gene: 11. The CDR3 reads CASSQEVRGQEISGANVLTF. CDR3 nucleotide sequence: TGTGCCAGCAGCCAAGAGGTCCGAGGACAGGAGATCTCTGGGGCCAACGTCCTGACTTTC.

In regard to this clone: The junction departs from the called germline gene at one end, perhaps through a read error. The chain carries TRBV10-2 and TRBJ1-1, with 8 bases that match TRBD1. Germline values: CDR1 WSHSY, CDR2 SAAADI. The CDR3 is 13 residues long. Here the CDR3 DNA reads TGCGCCAGCATTGAGACAGGGGACACTGAAGCTTTCTTT. This encodes CASIETGDTEAFF.

This chain uses TRBV27 with TRBJ1-5, with 9 nucleotides matching TRBD1. The CDR3 consists of 16 residues. V was pared by 4 bases and J by 3 bases, with 7 bases of the junction left unmatched. The germline CDR1 and CDR2 sequences are MNHEY and SMNVEV (reference sequence). The CDR3 DNA reads TGTGCCAGCAGTTCCCTGGACAGGGGTTACAATCAGCCCCAGCATTTT. This sequence encodes CASSSLDRGYNQPQHF.

This clone was seen only a few times. The chain links TRBV19 to TRBJ2-7, with 8 positions matching TRBD1. Germline V gives CDR1 LNHDA, CDR2 SQIVND (reference sequence). J gave up 6 bases and V 5 bases, and 6 bases lay outside the gene matches. CDR3 length: 13 residues. The CDR3: CASSLGQGGEQYF. The CDR3 bases are TGTGCCAGTAGTCTAGGACAGGGCGGCGAGCAGTACTTC.

V is TRBV28 and J is TRBJ1-5; weak D call: TRBD1 (6 bases). V lost 3 bases to trimming and J lost 4 bases, with 19 bases between them. CDR1 and CDR2 (germline): MDHEN, SYDVKM. This CDR3 has 17 residues. The CDR3 is CASSFPYTGTRNQPQHF. CDR3 nucleotides: TGTGCCAGCAGTTTCCCGTACACCGGGACAAGGAATCAGCCCCAGCATTTT.

This clone was seen once. This sequence joins TRBV6-6 and TRBJ1-6; D is unresolved. The CDR3 runs to 13 residues. With 6 bases removed from V and 8 bases from J, the gap between germline ends came to 11 bases. Germline loops: CDR1 MNHNY, CDR2 SVGAGI (reference sequence). CDR3 in amino acids: CASRSEGDSPLHF. Written as DNA, the CDR3 is TGTGCCAGCAGGTCAGAGGGAGATTCACCCCTCCACTTT.

The J gene is TRBJ2-2, the V gene TRBV20-1, with TRBD1 matching over 10 bases. Germline lookup yields CDR1 DFQATT and CDR2 SNEGSKA (reference sequence). V was clipped by 3 bases and J by 4 bases; unmatched bases: 8. The CDR3 length is 16 residues. CDR3 DNA sequence: TGCAGTGCTAGTCCCCCGGGACAGGGGATCACCGGGGAGCTGTTTTTT. Translated: CSASPPGQGITGELFF.

J is TRBJ2-7 and V is TRBV28, with D perhaps matching TRBD2 (6 bases). CDR3 length: 15 amino acids. Germline V gene data show CDR1 as MDHEN and CDR2 as SYDVKM. V lost 8 bases and J lost 0, with 17 bases in between. The CDR3 DNA is TGTGCCAGCGGCCTGGGGGGAGCGTACTCCTACGAGCAGTACTTC. It specifies CASGLGGAYSYEQYF.

The CDR3 nucleotides read TGTGCCAGCAGCCTTGGACAGGGGACGAACACTGAAGCTTTCTTT. Translation: CASSLGQGTNTEAFF. This sequence joins TRBV5-6 and TRBJ1-1; the match to TRBD1 covers 9 bases. J lost 1 base, V lost 4 bases, and 5 bases had no gene match. The CDR3 is made up of 15 amino acids. Germline V lookup: CDR1 SGHDT, CDR2 YYEEEE.

This chain joins TRBV29-1 and TRBJ1-5; D is perhaps TRBD1 (5 bases). CDR3 length: 13 residues. Trimming took off 5 bases at V and 4 bases at J, with 12 bases between the two ends. CDR1 is SQVTM, CDR2 ANQGSEA, per germline. CDR3 in amino acids: CSVRQGWNQPQHF. The CDR3 DNA is TGCAGCGTTCGTCAGGGATGGAATCAGCCCCAGCATTTT.

The gene calls are TRBV18 and TRBJ2-1, with TRBD2 matching 7 bases. V lost 3 bases and J lost 3; bases outside the gene matches: 8. CDR3 size: 16 residues. The germline V gene has CDR1 KGHSH and CDR2 LQKENI. The DNA of the CDR3 is TGTGCCAGCTCACCCCTGGATAGCGGGTTCTACAATGAGCAGTTCTTC. Protein product: CASSPLDSGFYNEQFF.

This clone has a single count. J is TRBJ2-7 and V is TRBV7-2; 9 bases fit TRBD1. Germline loops: CDR1 SGHTA, CDR2 FQGNSA. CDR3 length equals 15 residues. The V segment lost 6 bases and the J segment 1 base; nucleotides outside the gene matches: 7. DNA of the CDR3: TGTGCCAGCAGTCCTTCCGGGACAGGGTCCTACGAGCAGTACTTC. It specifies CASSPSGTGSYEQYF.

The chain carries TRBV9 and TRBJ1-3, with 7 bases identical to TRBD1. Germline V gene sequence: CDR1 SGDLS, CDR2 YYNGEE. The CDR3 consists of 17 residues. J was trimmed by 0 bases and V by 1 base; bases with no gene match: 7. The DNA of the CDR3 is TGTGCCAGCAGCGTATATGACAGGGCGGCCTCTGGAAACACCATATATTTT. Translated, it gives CASSVYDRAASGNTIYF.

The chain is built from TRBV9 and TRBJ2-5; tentative D call: TRBD1 (6 bases). V gave up 7 bases and J gave up 3 bases, with 13 bases separating them. This CDR3 has 13 residues. Germline V gene lookup returns CDR1 SGDLS and CDR2 YYNGEE. Here the CDR3 reads CASPSRTEETQYF. The CDR3 DNA reads as TGTGCCAGCCCATCCCGGACAGAAGAGACCCAGTACTTC.

This sequence joins TRBV7-3 and TRBJ2-1; possible D gene TRBD1, 5 bases. Germline V gene sequence: CDR1 SGHTA, CDR2 FQGTGA. V was pared by 7 bases and J by 4 bases, with 14 bases between. This CDR3 contains 14 residues. The CDR3, as DNA: TGTGCCAGCATTAGGGGCAGGTCTTACAATGAGCAGTTCTTC. It is translated as CASIRGRSYNEQFF.

V gene TRBV7-9 combines with J gene TRBJ2-2; 7 positions agree with TRBD2. Trimming removed 7 bases from V and 5 bases from J; junction bases left unmatched: 7. CDR1 and CDR2 from the germline V gene are SEHNR and FQNEAQ (reference sequence). The CDR3 is 14 amino acids. Here the CDR3 DNA reads TGTGCCAGCATCCTCTGGGGGGGAACCGGGGAGCTGTTTTTT. As protein: CASILWGGTGELFF.

The count of this clone is one. V and J are TRBV19 and TRBJ2-1, with TRBD2 matching 8 bases. CDR3 size: 16 residues. Germline loops: CDR1 LNHDA, CDR2 SQIVND (reference sequence). After removal of 7 bases from V and 0 bases from J, the junction contained 8 bases not matched to a gene. The CDR3 coding sequence is TGTGCCAGTACCATCTTAGCGGGGAGCTCCTACAATGAGCAGTTCTTC. This gives the protein CASTILAGSSYNEQFF.